Here is one T cell receptor (beta chain) with its context. Its cognate antigen is unknown. The sample originates from a study of cytomegalovirus exposure and HLA in healthy donors. Whole-study results and caveats: An Asian-associated ancestry cluster reportedly showed fewer N-insertions than the roughly 670-donor mean in a later analysis.

PCR employed 60 Vbeta and 13 Jbeta primers. The repertoire was sequenced with immunoSEQ multiplex PCR; TCRdb's copy has only in-frame clones and lacks some. The table has about 72,000 clones, roughly 78% seen once. Germline values: CDR1 LNHDA, CDR2 SQIVND (reference sequence). Germline trimming cut 4 bases from V and 4 bases from J; bases unmatched to any gene: 4. This CDR3 contains 15 residues. The gene calls are TRBV19 and TRBJ1-5; 10 bases line up with TRBD1. Input material: PBMCs. The receptor comes from a young man in good health and CMV-seronegative. CDR3 sequence: CASSKGQGPNQPQHF. The CDR3 DNA reads as TGTGCCAGTAGTAAGGGACAGGGGCCAAATCAGCCCCAGCATTTT. Full variable domain (missing parts from reference TRBV19 and TRBJ1-5): DGGITQSPKYLFRKEGQNVTLSCEQNLNHDAMYWYRQDPGQGLRLIYYSQIVNDFQKGDIAEGYSVSREKKESFPLTVTSAQKNPTAFYLCASSKGQGPNQPQHFGDGTRLSIL.